The rows below give T cell receptor beta chains drawn from one sample of a study of blood T cell repertoires in COVID-19. Profiled with immunoSEQ multiplex PCR; TCRdb holds only in-frame clones, not every one. Of about 210,000 clones in the sample, about 86% were seen once. The sequenced material came from peripheral blood. The source of these receptors is a woman aged 50 to 60 with acute or convalescent COVID-19. CDR3s include the opening cysteine and the closing phenylalanine or tryptophan. A D gene is named only where the DNA matches it firmly. The size of a clone is reported for some rows only, either as once, few or many, or as a class for expanded clones.

v_call,d_call,cdr3_length,clone_size,j_call,cdr3_nt,cdr3_aa
TRBV19,TRBD1,13,.,TRBJ1-5,TGTGCCACAGGACAGGGCCTTTATCAGCCCCAGCATTTT,CATGQGLYQPQHF
TRBV13,.,14,.,TRBJ2-5,TGTGCCAGCAGCCCCGGGCGGGATGGAGAGACCCAGTACTTC,CASSPGRDGETQYF
TRBV2,TRBD1,14,few,TRBJ2-3,TGTGCCGGGGGACAGGGGGCGTTAGTAGATACGCAGTATTTT,CAGGQGALVDTQYF
TRBV7-6,TRBD1,15,.,TRBJ2-1,TGTGCCAGCAGCCGAGGACAGGGGGTCTACAATGAGCAGTTCTTC,CASSRGQGVYNEQFF
TRBV24-1,.,17,.,TRBJ1-2,TGTGCCACCAGTGATTTTCGGGCAGGGGAATTGGGCTATGGCTACACCTTC,CATSDFRAGELGYGYTF
TRBV19,.,14,once,TRBJ2-2,TGTGCCAGTAGTATAGCTCCCCGGGACGGGGAGCTGTTTTTT,CASSIAPRDGELFF
TRBV23-1,TRBD2,16,.,TRBJ2-5,TGCGCCAGCAGTCAATCCGAGGGGACTAGCGAAGAGACCCAGTACTTC,CASSQSEGTSEETQYF
TRBV11-2,TRBD1,16,.,TRBJ1-2,TGTGCCAGCAGTCGCCTCCCAGCCGGACAGGGGGATGGCTACACCTTC,CASSRLPAGQGDGYTF
TRBV7-6,.,13,.,TRBJ2-2,TGTGCCAGCAGCGTGACTCGGGGCGGGGAGCTGTTTTTT,CASSVTRGGELFF
TRBV6-4,.,15,.,TRBJ1-2,TGTGCCAGCAGCGATTTCGCGGGGATGGGATATGGCTACACCTTC,CASSDFAGMGYGYTF
TRBV2,.,13,.,TRBJ2-7,TGTGCCAGCAGTTGGGACCAGGGGTCCGAGCAGTACTTC,CASSWDQGSEQYF
TRBV21-1,.,15,.,TRBJ2-1,TGTGCCAGCAGCAAATTCGGGGGGAGGTACAATGAGCAGTTCTTC,CASSKFGGRYNEQFF
TRBV19,TRBD2,16,.,TRBJ2-1,TGTGCCAGTAGTAGGGCCGGGACTAGCGGGAGGGATGAGCAGTTCTTC,CASSRAGTSGRDEQFF
TRBV5-1,.,16,.,TRBJ1-1,TGCGCCAGCAGCCCCCCGGGTGTCAACCGGGGCACTGAAGCTTTCTTT,CASSPPGVNRGTEAFF
TRBV6-5,.,15,.,TRBJ1-3,TGTGCCAGCATTACGGGACAACCTTTTGGAAACACCATATATTTT,CASITGQPFGNTIYF
TRBV5-4,TRBD1,16,few,TRBJ2-5,TGTGCCAGCAGCCCACAGGGGTCGCGTGTATCTGAGACCCAGTACTTC,CASSPQGSRVSETQYF
TRBV5-1,TRBD1,16,once,TRBJ2-1,TGCGCCAGCAGCGGGGGGACAGGGGGTTCCTACAATGAGCAGTTCTTC,CASSGGTGGSYNEQFF
TRBV6-1,TRBD2,18,.,TRBJ2-3,TGTGCCAGCAGTGAATCCGGGACTAGCGGGAGGACCAGGAATACGCAGTATTTT,CASSESGTSGRTRNTQYF
TRBV6-4,.,14,.,TRBJ1-5,TGTGCCAGCAGCCCCGTACTTAGCAATCAGCCCCAGCATTTT,CASSPVLSNQPQHF